The subject of this entry is one TCR beta chain. The sample belongs to a study of blood T cell repertoires in COVID-19. Study at large: The cDNA or gDNA used as material had been derived from T cells, B-cell-depleted T cells, or PBMCs.

The Seattle patients, enrolled during active infection, were followed longitudinally. Germline V lookup: CDR1 SNHLY, CDR2 FYNNEI. CDR3 size: 15 residues. The V and J ends lost 5 bases and 1 base, in that order; junction bases with no gene match: 3. Libraries were prepared by immunoSEQ multiplex PCR; TCRdb keeps only in-frame clonotypes and omits some of them. The sample contains some 240,000 clones, approximately 85% of which appear only once. The V call is TRBV2, the J call TRBJ2-2; 8 nucleotides match TRBD1. This TCR was recovered from a woman aged 70-85 years with COVID-19, enrolled during active disease. Sequenced input: peripheral blood. Here the CDR3 DNA reads TGTGCCAGCAGTCGCGGGACAGGGAACACCGGGGAGCTGTTTTTT. Its protein is CASSRGTGNTGELFF.